This TCR beta chain was documented in a study of human T cells and chemical hapten exposure. The study, taken as a whole, reports: Expanded TCRs clustered into significantly more large CDR3 similarity groups than controls, the analysis revealed.

Time point specified: patch test 2, 6 weeks after DPC sensitization. The treatment here: therapeutic diphenylcyclopropenone sensitization with weekly scalp DPC. One entry per CDR3 protein, called by TCRdb with MiXCR from the RACE reads. In the table there are 360,000 or so distinct CDR3 sequences, roughly 6.3% of which are singletons. J was trimmed by 5 bases and V by 7 bases; bases with no gene match: 6. There are 14 residues in the CDR3. CDR1 SNHLY and CDR2 FYNNEI come from the germline V gene. This clonotype was counted only a few times. No antigen is known for it. J is TRBJ1-1 and V is TRBV2, with 11 bases aligning to TRBD1. This clonotype was obtained from a woman in her late teens or twenties with alopecia areata. Some clones in this sample may be carry-over from other donors' samples. The sequenced sample was whole blood, obtained in connection with sensitization to the hapten diphenylcyclopropenone (DPC). CDR3 residues: CASIGTGGNTEAFF. The CDR3 DNA sequence: TGTGCCAGCATCGGGACAGGGGGAAATACTGAAGCTTTCTTT.